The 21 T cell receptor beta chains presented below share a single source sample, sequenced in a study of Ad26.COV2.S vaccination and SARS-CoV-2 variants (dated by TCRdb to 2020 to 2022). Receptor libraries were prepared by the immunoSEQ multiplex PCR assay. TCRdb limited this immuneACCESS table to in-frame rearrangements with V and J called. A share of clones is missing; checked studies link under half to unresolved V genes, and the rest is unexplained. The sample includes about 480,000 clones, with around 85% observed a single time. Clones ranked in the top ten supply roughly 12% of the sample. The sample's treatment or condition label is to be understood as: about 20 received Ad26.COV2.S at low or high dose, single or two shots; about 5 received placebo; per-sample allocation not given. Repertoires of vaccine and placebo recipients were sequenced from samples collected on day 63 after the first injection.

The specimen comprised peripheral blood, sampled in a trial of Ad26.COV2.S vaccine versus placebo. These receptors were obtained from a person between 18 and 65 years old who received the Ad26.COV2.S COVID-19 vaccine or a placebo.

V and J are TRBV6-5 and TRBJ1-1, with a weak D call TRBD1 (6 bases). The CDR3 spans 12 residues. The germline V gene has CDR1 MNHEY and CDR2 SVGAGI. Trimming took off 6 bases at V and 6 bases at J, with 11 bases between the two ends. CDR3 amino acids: CASSPGVAEAFF. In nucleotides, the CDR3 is TGTGCCAGCAGCCCAGGGGTGGCTGAAGCTTTCTTT.

This CDR3 is CAIGRGGTEAFF. The CDR3 region has the DNA TGTGCCATCGGAAGGGGGGGCACTGAAGCTTTCTTT. The chain is built from TRBV4-2 and TRBJ1-1; D may be TRBD1 (6 bases). This CDR3 has 12 residues. Germline values: CDR1 LGHNA, CDR2 YNFKEQ. With 10 bases removed from V and 4 bases from J, the gap between germline ends came to 13 bases.

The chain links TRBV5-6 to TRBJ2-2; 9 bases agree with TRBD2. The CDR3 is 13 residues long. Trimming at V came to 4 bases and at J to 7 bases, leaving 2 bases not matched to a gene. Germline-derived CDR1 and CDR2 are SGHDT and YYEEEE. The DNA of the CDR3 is TGTGCCAGCAGCCTAGCGGGAATCGGGGAGCTGTTTTTT. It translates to CASSLAGIGELFF.

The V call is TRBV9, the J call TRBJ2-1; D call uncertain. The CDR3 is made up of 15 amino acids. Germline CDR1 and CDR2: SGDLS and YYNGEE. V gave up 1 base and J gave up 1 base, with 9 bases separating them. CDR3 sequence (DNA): TGTGCCAGCAGCGTAAAGGACGGTTCCTACAATGAGCAGTTCTTC. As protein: CASSVKDGSYNEQFF.

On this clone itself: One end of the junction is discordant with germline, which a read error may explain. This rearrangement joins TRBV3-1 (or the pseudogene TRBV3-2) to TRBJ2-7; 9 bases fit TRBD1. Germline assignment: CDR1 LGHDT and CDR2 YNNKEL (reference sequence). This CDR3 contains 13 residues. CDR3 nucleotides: TGTGCCAGCAGCTTGCTGGATGGACAGGGGCGAGCTTTC. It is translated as CASSLLDGQGRAF.

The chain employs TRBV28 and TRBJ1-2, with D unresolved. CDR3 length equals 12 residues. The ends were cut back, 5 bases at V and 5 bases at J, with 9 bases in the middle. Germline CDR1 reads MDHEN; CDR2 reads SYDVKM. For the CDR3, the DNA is TGTGCCAGCAGTGGAAGTTCGTATGGCTACACCTTC. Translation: CASSGSSYGYTF.

For the CDR3, the DNA is TGTGCCACCAGTGATTTGCAAGTGAACTATGGCTACACCTTC. Its translation: CATSDLQVNYGYTF. The V call is TRBV24-1, the J call TRBJ1-2, with D unclear. The V end was cut by 0 bases, the J end by 2 bases, with 6 bases between. This CDR3 is 14 amino acids long. In germline, CDR1 is KGHDR, CDR2 SFDVKD.

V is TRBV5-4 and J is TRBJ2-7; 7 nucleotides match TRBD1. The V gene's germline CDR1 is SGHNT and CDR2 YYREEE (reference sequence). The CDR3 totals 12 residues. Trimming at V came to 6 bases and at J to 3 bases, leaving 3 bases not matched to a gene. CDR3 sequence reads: CASTGTDYEQYF. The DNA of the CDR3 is TGTGCCAGCACCGGGACAGACTACGAGCAGTACTTC.

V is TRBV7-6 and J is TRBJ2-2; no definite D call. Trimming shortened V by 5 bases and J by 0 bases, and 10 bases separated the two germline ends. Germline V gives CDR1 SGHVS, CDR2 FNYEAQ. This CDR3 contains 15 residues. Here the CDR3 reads CASSPAGSNTGELFF. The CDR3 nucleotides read TGTGCCAGCAGCCCCGCAGGATCGAACACCGGGGAGCTGTTTTTT.

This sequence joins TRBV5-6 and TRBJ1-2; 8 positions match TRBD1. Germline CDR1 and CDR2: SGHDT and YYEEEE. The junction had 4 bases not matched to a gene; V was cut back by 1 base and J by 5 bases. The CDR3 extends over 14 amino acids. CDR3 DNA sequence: TGTGCCAGCAGCTTGTCGGGACAGGTGTATGGCTACACCTTC. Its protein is CASSLSGQVYGYTF.

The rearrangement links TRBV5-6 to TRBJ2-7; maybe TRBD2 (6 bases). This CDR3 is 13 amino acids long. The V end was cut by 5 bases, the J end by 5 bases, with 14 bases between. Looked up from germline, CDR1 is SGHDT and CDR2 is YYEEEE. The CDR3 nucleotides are TGTGCCAGCAGACGATCGCCGGGGGACGAGCAGTACTTC. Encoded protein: CASRRSPGDEQYF.

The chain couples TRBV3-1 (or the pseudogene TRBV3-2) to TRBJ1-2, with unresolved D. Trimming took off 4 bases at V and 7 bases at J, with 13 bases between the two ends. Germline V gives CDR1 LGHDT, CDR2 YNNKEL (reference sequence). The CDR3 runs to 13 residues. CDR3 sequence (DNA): TGTGCCAGCAGCCCGGGAGCGGCTGGTGGCTACACCTTC. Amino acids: CASSPGAAGGYTF.

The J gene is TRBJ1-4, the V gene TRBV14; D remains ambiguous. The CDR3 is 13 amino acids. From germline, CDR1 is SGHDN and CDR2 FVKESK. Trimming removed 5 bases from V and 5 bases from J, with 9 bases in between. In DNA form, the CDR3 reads TGTGCCAGCAGCGAAAACCCCAATGAAAAACTGTTTTTT. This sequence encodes CASSENPNEKLFF.

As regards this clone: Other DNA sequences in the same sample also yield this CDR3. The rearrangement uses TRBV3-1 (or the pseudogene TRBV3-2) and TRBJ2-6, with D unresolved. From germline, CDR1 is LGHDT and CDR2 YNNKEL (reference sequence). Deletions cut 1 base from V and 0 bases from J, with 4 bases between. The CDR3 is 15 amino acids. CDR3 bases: TGTGCCAGCAGCCAAGGCGGCTCTGGGGCCAACGTCCTGACTTTC. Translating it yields CASSQGGSGANVLTF.

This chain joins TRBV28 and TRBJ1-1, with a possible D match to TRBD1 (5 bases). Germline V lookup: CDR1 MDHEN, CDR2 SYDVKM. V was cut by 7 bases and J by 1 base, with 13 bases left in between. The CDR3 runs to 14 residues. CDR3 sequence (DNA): TGTGCCAGCACCGCCCTCAGGGAGAACACTGAAGCTTTCTTT. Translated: CASTALRENTEAFF.

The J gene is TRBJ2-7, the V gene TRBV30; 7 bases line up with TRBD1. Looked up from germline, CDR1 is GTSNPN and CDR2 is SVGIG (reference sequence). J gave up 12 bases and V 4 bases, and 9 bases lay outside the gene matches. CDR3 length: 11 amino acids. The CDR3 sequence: CAWIDRERPYF. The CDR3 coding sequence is TGTGCCTGGATTGACAGGGAACGGCCGTACTTC.

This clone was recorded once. The CDR3 sequence: CASSSRGRASETQYF. The CDR3 region has the DNA TGTGCCAGCAGCTCAAGGGGCCGAGCGTCAGAGACCCAGTACTTC. V gene TRBV11-3 combines with J gene TRBJ2-5, with D maybe TRBD1 (5 bases). The CDR3 is made up of 15 amino acids. The germline V and J ends were trimmed by 4 bases and 4 bases, with 16 bases remaining between them. Germline V lookup: CDR1 SGHNT, CDR2 YENEEA.

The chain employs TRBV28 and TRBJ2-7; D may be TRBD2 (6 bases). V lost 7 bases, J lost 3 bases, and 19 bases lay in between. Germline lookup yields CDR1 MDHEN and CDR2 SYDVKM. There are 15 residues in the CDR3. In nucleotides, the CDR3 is TGTGCCAGCACCTCGGGGGTGACGGACGGCTACGAGCAGTACTTC. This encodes CASTSGVTDGYEQYF.

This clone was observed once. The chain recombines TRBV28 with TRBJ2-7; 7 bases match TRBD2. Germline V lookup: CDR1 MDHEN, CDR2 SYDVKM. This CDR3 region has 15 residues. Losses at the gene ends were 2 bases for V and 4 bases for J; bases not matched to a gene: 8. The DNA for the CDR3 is TGTGCCAGCAGTTTACTCGCGGGAGTTCTTTACGAGCAGTACTTC. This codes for CASSLLAGVLYEQYF. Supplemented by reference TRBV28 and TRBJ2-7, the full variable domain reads DVKVTQSSRYLVKRTGEKVFLECVQDMDHENMFWYRQDPGLGLRLIYFSYDVKMKEKGDIPEGYSVSREKKERFSLILESASTNQTSMYLCASSLLAGVLYEQYFGPGTRLTVT.

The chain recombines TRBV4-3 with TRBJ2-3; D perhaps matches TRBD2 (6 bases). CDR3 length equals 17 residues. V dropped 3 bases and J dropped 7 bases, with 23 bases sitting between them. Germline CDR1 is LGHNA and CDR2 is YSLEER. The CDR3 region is CASSHLRPSDRRNTQYF. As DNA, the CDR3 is TGCGCCAGCAGCCACCTTAGACCTAGCGACAGACGGAATACGCAGTATTTT.

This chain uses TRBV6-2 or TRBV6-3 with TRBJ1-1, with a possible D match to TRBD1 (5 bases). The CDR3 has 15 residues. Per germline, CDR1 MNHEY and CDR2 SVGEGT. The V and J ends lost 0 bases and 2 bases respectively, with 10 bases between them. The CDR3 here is CASSYSYRLNTEAFF. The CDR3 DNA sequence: TGTGCCAGCAGTTACTCGTACAGGCTTAACACTGAAGCTTTCTTT.